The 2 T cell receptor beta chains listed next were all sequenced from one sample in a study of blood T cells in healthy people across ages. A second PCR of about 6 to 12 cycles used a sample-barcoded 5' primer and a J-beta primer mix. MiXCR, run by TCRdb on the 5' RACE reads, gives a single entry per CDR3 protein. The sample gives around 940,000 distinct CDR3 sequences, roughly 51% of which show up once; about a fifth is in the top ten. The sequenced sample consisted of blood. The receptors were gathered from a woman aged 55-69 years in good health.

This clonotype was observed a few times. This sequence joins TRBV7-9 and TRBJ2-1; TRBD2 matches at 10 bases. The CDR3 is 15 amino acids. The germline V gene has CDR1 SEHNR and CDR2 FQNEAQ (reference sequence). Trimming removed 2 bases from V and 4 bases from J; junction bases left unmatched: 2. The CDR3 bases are TGTGCCAGCAGCTTATCTAGCGGGAGATACAATGAGCAGTTCTTC. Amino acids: CASSLSSGRYNEQFF. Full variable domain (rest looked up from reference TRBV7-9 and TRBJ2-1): DTGVSQNPRHKITKRGQNVTFRCDPISEHNRLYWYRQTLGQGPEFLTYFQNEAQLEKSRLLSDRFSAERPKGSFSTLEIQRTEQGDSAMYLCASSLSSGRYNEQFFGPGTRLTVL.

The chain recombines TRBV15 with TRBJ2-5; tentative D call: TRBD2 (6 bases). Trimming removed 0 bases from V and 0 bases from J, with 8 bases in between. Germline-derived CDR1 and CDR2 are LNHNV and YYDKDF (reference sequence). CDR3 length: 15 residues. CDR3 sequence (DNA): TGTGCCACCAGCAGAGATGGGGGGTACCAAGAGACCCAGTACTTC. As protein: CATSRDGGYQETQYF.